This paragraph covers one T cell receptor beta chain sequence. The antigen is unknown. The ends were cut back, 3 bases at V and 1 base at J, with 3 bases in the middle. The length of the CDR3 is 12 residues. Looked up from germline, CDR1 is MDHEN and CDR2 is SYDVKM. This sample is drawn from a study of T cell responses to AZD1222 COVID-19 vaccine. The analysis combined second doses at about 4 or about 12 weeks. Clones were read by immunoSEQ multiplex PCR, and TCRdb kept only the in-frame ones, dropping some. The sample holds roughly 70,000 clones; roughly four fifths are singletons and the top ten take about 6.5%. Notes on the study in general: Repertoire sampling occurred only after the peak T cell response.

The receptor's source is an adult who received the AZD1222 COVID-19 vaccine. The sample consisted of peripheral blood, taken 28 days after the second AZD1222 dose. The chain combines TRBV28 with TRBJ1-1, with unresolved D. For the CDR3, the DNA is TGTGCCAGCAGTTTGGGGAACACTGAAGCTTTCTTT. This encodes CASSLGNTEAFF.